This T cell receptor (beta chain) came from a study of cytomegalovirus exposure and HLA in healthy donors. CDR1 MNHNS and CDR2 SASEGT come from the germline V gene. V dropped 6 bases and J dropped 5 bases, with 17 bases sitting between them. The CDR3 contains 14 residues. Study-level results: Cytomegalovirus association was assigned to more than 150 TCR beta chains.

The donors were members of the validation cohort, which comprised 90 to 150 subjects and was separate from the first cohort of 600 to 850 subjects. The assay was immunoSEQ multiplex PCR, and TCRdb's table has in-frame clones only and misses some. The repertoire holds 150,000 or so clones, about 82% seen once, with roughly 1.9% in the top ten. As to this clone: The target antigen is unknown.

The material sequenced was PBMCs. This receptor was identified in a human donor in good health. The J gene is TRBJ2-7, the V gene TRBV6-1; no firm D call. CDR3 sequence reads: CASSHMGKTNEQYF. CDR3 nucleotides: TGTGCCAGCAGCCATATGGGTAAAACTAACGAGCAGTACTTC.